This TCR beta chain was identified in a study of post-analysis software for immune sequencing data. General study points: Controls' normalized Chao1 diversity significantly exceeded that of multiple sclerosis patients. TRBV segments more frequent in patients than in controls numbered several and included TRBV5-6, TRBV5-1 and TRBV20-1.

With regard to this clonotype: The antigen is undetermined.

Unique-molecular-identifier-tagged TCR beta cDNA libraries were used. In TCRdb, the PCR reads were re-called with MiXCR into one record per CDR3 protein. The repertoire holds roughly 180,000 distinct CDR3 sequences, roughly 30% seen once, with 1.5% in the top ten. Deletions cut 3 bases from V and 2 bases from J, with 6 bases between. This CDR3 comprises 13 residues. Germline values: CDR1 KGHDR, CDR2 SFDVKD. The V gene is TRBV24-1, the J gene TRBJ1-2, with D hard to call. The sample consisted of blood. The clonotype was recovered from a girl between 5 and 17 years old with multiple sclerosis. CDR3 coding DNA: TGTGCCACCAGTGATAAAGTAAACTATGGCTACACCTTC. This translates into CATSDKVNYGYTF.